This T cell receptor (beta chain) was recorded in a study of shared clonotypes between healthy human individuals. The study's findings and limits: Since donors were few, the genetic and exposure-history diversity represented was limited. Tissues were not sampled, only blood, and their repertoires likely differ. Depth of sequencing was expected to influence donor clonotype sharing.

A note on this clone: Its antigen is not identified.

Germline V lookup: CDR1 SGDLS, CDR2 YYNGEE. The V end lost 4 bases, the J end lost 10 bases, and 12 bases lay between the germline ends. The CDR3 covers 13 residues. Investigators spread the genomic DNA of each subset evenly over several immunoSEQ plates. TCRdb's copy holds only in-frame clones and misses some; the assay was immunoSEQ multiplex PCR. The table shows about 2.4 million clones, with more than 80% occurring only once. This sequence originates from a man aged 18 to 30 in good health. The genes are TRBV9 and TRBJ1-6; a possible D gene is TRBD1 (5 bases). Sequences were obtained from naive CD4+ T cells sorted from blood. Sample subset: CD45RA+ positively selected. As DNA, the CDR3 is TGTGCCAGCAGCCCAGTCGGGGGATCACCCCTCCACTTT. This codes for CASSPVGGSPLHF.